The rows below give T cell receptor beta chains drawn from one sample of a study of T cell responses to AZD1222 COVID-19 vaccine. Sequencing used immunoSEQ multiplex PCR; TCRdb keeps in-frame clones, though not all of them. The table shows under 150,000 clones, with about nine tenths occurring only once. The sample was peripheral blood, taken on day 0 of AZD1222 vaccination. These receptors were collected from an adult in good health. Each CDR3 is given without its conserved first and last residue. A D gene is named only where the DNA matches it firmly.

>TRBJ1-5|.|TRBV7-8
ASSLAVHRGNQPQH
>TRBJ2-7|TRBD2|TRBV6-5
ASSYRAGGSYEQY
>TRBJ2-5|TRBD1|TRBV6-5
ASTRDRGQETQY
>TRBJ2-7|.|TRBV11-2
ASSLVNPSYDEQY
>TRBJ2-3|TRBD1|TRBV4-1
ASSPRDRGSTDTQY
>TRBJ2-2|TRBD2|TRBV28
ASSFPSGSSGELF
>TRBJ2-2|TRBD1|TRBV6-5
ASSYSPTGGTGELF
>TRBJ1-1|.|TRBV5-4
ASSLAWGRNTEAF
>TRBJ2-2|.|TRBV7-9
ASSPQGATGELF
>TRBJ2-7|.|TRBV5-6
ASSLELQGLYEQY
>TRBJ2-1|TRBD1|TRBV29-1
SVGPGQGYNEQF
>TRBJ2-1|.|TRBV10-3
AIRAALRENNEQF
>TRBJ2-5|TRBD1|TRBV6-5
ASIGQGARETQY
>TRBJ2-1|TRBD2|TRBV6-2/TRBV6-3
ASSYEGLAEDNEQF
>TRBJ1-1|.|TRBV6-4
ASSPGLGAAF